These 29 T cell receptor beta chains were sequenced from one sample in a study of blood T cells in healthy people across ages. The use of a sample-barcoded 5' primer and a J-beta primer mix characterized a second PCR of about 7 to 12 cycles. TCRdb reprocessed the 5' RACE reads via MiXCR and lists one record per CDR3 protein. This sample yields about a million distinct CDR3 sequences, of which around 48% are seen a single time; 10% to 15% belongs to the top ten. Material: blood. The receptors originated from a man aged 30 to 39 in good health.

V usage is TRBV15 and J usage is TRBJ1-4; 7 bases line up with TRBD1. Trimming took 0 bases from V and 7 from J; bases not matched to a gene: 5. The CDR3 is 15 amino acids. Germline-derived CDR1 and CDR2 are LNHNV and YYDKDF (reference sequence). CDR3 bases: TGTGCCACCAGCAGAGACAGGGGGATAGGTGAAAAACTGTTTTTT. Protein: CATSRDRGIGEKLFF.

This clonotype was seen many times. This rearrangement joins TRBV7-9 to TRBJ2-1; 11 bases match TRBD2. V lost 1 base to trimming and J lost 14 bases; unmatched junction nucleotides: 4. Germline values: CDR1 SEHNR, CDR2 FQNEAQ (reference sequence). CDR3 length equals 13 residues. CDR3 bases: TGTGCCAGCAGCTTAGTTAGCGGGGGGGCTGAGTTCTTC. It translates to CASSLVSGGAEFF.

The V gene is TRBV7-2, the J gene TRBJ2-3; TRBD2 is a possible D gene (5 bases). Germline CDR1 is SGHTA and CDR2 is FQGNSA. The V end lost 10 bases, the J end lost 2 bases, and 10 bases lay between the germline ends. The CDR3 is 12 residues long. In DNA form, the CDR3 reads TGTGCCACCGCCCGGGACACAGATACGCAGTATTTT. Its translation: CATARDTDTQYF.

J is TRBJ2-3 and V is TRBV7-2; unclear D gene. V was clipped by 5 bases and J by 4 bases, with 16 bases between them. This CDR3 is built from 15 residues. Germline lookup yields CDR1 SGHTA and CDR2 FQGNSA. The CDR3 DNA sequence: TGTGCCAGCAGCCTTCCCCCCAGCCTTCCAGATACGCAGTATTTT. Protein product: CASSLPPSLPDTQYF.

The chain employs TRBV20-1 and TRBJ2-3; no reliable D call. From germline, CDR1 is DFQATT and CDR2 SNEGSKA (reference sequence). V was shortened by 0 bases and J by 0 bases, with 10 bases between the two germline ends. The CDR3 contains 15 residues. The CDR3 DNA reads TGCAGTGCTAGAGATAAGCGACAAAGCACAGATACGCAGTATTTT. Its translation is CSARDKRQSTDTQYF.

This clonotype was counted a few times. The chain has TRBV25-1 and TRBJ1-2, with D possibly being TRBD1 (5 bases). The CDR3 consists of 13 residues. With 8 bases removed from V and 4 bases from J, the gap between germline ends came to 14 bases. CDR1 is MGHDK and CDR2 is SYGVNS in the germline V gene. The DNA of the CDR3 is TGTGCCAGCGGGAGGGGAGGGTCCTATGGCTACACCTTC. It specifies CASGRGGSYGYTF.

In its sample, this clonotype was seen once. A junction boundary mismatches the germline segment, possibly from a read error. This chain uses TRBV29-1 with TRBJ1-4; 7 bases align to TRBD1. Germline values: CDR1 SQVTM, CDR2 ANQGSEA. This CDR3 comprises 12 residues. CDR3 in DNA: TGCAGCTTTGAAGATCAAGGGGGCGAACTGTTTTTT. The encoded protein is CSFEDQGGELFF.

This clonotype turned up a few times. V usage is TRBV6-2 or TRBV6-3 and J usage is TRBJ1-2; TRBD1 matches at 7 bases. The CDR3 is 15 residues long. With 7 bases clipped from V and 0 bases from J, the junction kept 8 bases outside the gene matches. Germline V gene lookup returns CDR1 MNHEY and CDR2 SVGEGT. The CDR3 DNA reads TGTGCCAGCACTCCATCGGGACAGCCTAACTATGGCTACACCTTC. Protein sequence: CASTPSGQPNYGYTF.

This chain uses TRBV6-2 or TRBV6-3 with TRBJ1-5; 9 nucleotides match TRBD1. Trimming cost V 2 bases and J 3 bases; bases outside gene matches: 11. The CDR3 has 18 residues. The germline CDR1 and CDR2 sequences are MNHEY and SVGEGT. The CDR3 bases are TGTGCCAGCAGTTACACCTCCGGGACAGGGAGAAACAATCAGCCCCAGCATTTT. Translation gives CASSYTSGTGRNNQPQHF.

V is TRBV7-2 and J is TRBJ2-3; TRBD2 agrees at 9 bases. Trimming at V came to 5 bases and at J to 1 base, leaving 10 bases not matched to a gene. Germline-derived CDR1 and CDR2 are SGHTA and FQGNSA. The CDR3 spans 17 residues. The CDR3 DNA reads TGTGCCAGCAGCCCTCTTAGCGGGGGTCGCGGCACAGATACGCAGTATTTT. Protein sequence: CASSPLSGGRGTDTQYF.

About this clonotype itself: Compared with germline, one end of the junction differs, possibly owing to a read error. V is TRBV15 and J is TRBJ2-3, with D uncertain. The length of the CDR3 is 15 residues. CDR1 is LNHNV, CDR2 YYDKDF, per germline (reference sequence). CDR3 sequence reads: CATSRELPGSDTRYF. The CDR3 nucleotides read TGTGCCACCAGCAGAGAACTCCCCGGGTCGGATACGCGGTATTTT.

J is TRBJ2-5 and V is TRBV11-1; 7 bases match TRBD1. The CDR3 is 13 amino acids. The J segment lost 6 bases and the V segment lost 5 bases, leaving 6 bases of the junction unmatched. Germline CDR1 reads SGHAT; CDR2 reads FQDESV (reference sequence). The CDR3 is CASSADRAQTQYF. As DNA, the CDR3 is TGTGCCAGCAGCGCCGACAGGGCCCAGACCCAGTACTTC.

This chain joins TRBV6-6 and TRBJ1-4, with 10 bases fitting TRBD1. The V gene's germline CDR1 is MNHNY and CDR2 SVGAGI (reference sequence). V shed 4 bases, J shed 7 bases, and the junction held 3 bases outside the gene matches. The CDR3 covers 14 residues. CDR3 residues: CASSSGTGVEKLFF. The CDR3 region has the DNA TGTGCCAGCAGTTCCGGGACAGGGGTTGAAAAACTGTTTTTT.

This chain uses TRBV10-3 with TRBJ2-1; perhaps TRBD1 as D (8 bases). Trimming stripped 7 bases from V and 14 bases from J, with 30 bases between. This CDR3 has 16 amino acids. The V gene's germline CDR1 is ENHRY and CDR2 SYGVKD. In DNA form, the CDR3 reads TGTGCCATCAAAGAAACGGGTTTATTTGGCGGGGGACAGGAGTTCTTC. Protein: CAIKETGLFGGGQEFF.

The rearrangement joins TRBV12-3 or TRBV12-4 to TRBJ2-1, with a weak D call TRBD2 (5 bases). CDR3 length equals 15 residues. V lost 7 bases, J lost 3 bases, and 16 bases lay in between. CDR3 sequence (DNA): TGTGCCAGCATCCCTGAGGGAGAGTACTACAATGAGCAGTTCTTC. Its translation: CASIPEGEYYNEQFF.

A remark on this clonotype: At one end, the junction sequence differs from germline, possibly due to a read error. The J gene is TRBJ2-1, the V gene TRBV7-7; 12 nucleotides match TRBD1. The CDR3 loop spans 15 amino acids. Per the germline V gene, CDR1 is SSHAT and CDR2 is FNYEAQ (reference sequence). DNA of the CDR3: TGTGCTAGCAGCCAGGGACAGGGGGCGATAAATGAGCAGTTCTTC. This translates into CASSQGQGAINEQFF.

This clonotype was recorded many times. The chain recombines TRBV10-3 with TRBJ1-4, with 7 bases lining up with TRBD1. The CDR3 contains 16 residues. With V trimmed by 3 bases and J by 10 bases, 14 bases remained unmatched. Germline loops: CDR1 ENHRY, CDR2 SYGVKD. The CDR3 protein is CAISDTPTGLNGKLFF. The CDR3 DNA reads TGTGCCATCAGTGATACCCCGACAGGGCTTAACGGAAAACTGTTTTTT.

V gene TRBV5-1 combines with J gene TRBJ1-1; D perhaps matches TRBD1 (6 bases). This CDR3 is 14 amino acids long. Trimming removed 0 bases from V and 8 bases from J, with 14 bases in between. Germline values: CDR1 SGHRS, CDR2 YFSETQ. CDR3 region: CASSLERGEKEAFF. For the CDR3, the DNA is TGCGCCAGCAGCTTGGAGAGGGGGGAGAAAGAAGCTTTCTTT.

The gene calls are TRBV6-6 and TRBJ2-7, with 12 positions matching TRBD2. The junction had 5 bases not matched to a gene; V was cut back by 6 bases and J by 5 bases. The CDR3 consists of 14 residues. CDR1 and CDR2 (germline): MNHNY, SVGAGI (reference sequence). The CDR3 reads CASSLTSGGDEQYF. Written as DNA, the CDR3 is TGTGCCAGCAGCCTGACTAGCGGGGGAGACGAGCAGTACTTC.

The table lists this clonotype with a few counts. V usage is TRBV12-3 or TRBV12-4 and J usage is TRBJ2-5, with D hard to call. TRBJ2-7 matches the DNA end more closely, so the J call is doubtful. The CDR3 length is 13 residues. CDR3 region: CASSLPEIGEQYF. The CDR3, as DNA: TGTGCCAGCAGTCTTCCAGAGATAGGCGAGCAGTACTTC.

The chain uses TRBV10-3 and TRBJ1-1; the D gene is possibly TRBD1 (5 bases). With 7 bases removed from V and 4 bases from J, the gap between germline ends came to 19 bases. CDR3 size: 15 residues. Germline V gene lookup returns CDR1 ENHRY and CDR2 SYGVKD. CDR3 in DNA: TGTGCCATCACGGGAGGAGGGGTCGGGGGCACTGAAGCTTTCTTT. It is translated as CAITGGGVGGTEAFF.

The rearrangement uses TRBV21-1 and TRBJ1-2; the table's D call, TRBD1, has no DNA check behind it. TRBV21-1 is listed as a pseudogene. The CDR3 runs 15 residues. CDR3 loop: CASSKGRDRVYGYTF. The CDR3 DNA sequence: TGTGCCAGCAGCAAAGGTCGGGATAGGGTCTATGGCTACACCTTC.

The chain carries TRBV7-9 and TRBJ1-2; D is ambiguous. V was clipped by 4 bases and J by 2 bases, with 17 bases between them. The CDR3 totals 16 residues. Germline V lookup: CDR1 SEHNR, CDR2 FQNEAQ (reference sequence). The CDR3 loop reads CASSSDLRGDNYGYTF. CDR3 in DNA: TGTGCCAGCAGCTCAGACTTACGGGGTGACAACTATGGCTACACCTTC.

This clonotype was detected only a few times. The chain joins TRBV7-2 to TRBJ1-1; D gene unclear. The ends were cut back, 5 bases at V and 7 bases at J, with 11 bases in the middle. Per the germline V gene, CDR1 is SGHTA and CDR2 is FQGNSA. The CDR3 runs to 12 residues. This CDR3 reads CASSPPGDEAFF. The CDR3, as DNA: TGTGCCAGCAGCCCACCCGGGGATGAAGCTTTCTTT.

The table lists this clonotype with a few counts. The chain uses TRBV4-2 and TRBJ2-7, with 7 positions matching TRBD1. This CDR3 has 15 amino acids. Germline lookup yields CDR1 LGHNA and CDR2 YNFKEQ. J was trimmed by 2 bases and V by 1 base; bases with no gene match: 5. CDR3 protein: CASSQGSQGAYEQYF. The CDR3 nucleotides read TGTGCCAGCAGCCAAGGGTCTCAGGGGGCCTACGAGCAGTACTTC.

The chain uses TRBV12-3 or TRBV12-4 and TRBJ2-1; no clear D gene. V was pared by 6 bases and J by 7 bases, with 19 bases between. CDR3 length equals 15 residues. The CDR3 region has the DNA TGTGCCAGCAGCCCCTCGGAACCCCCTCGGAATGAGCAGTTCTTC. Encoded protein: CASSPSEPPRNEQFF.

This clonotype was seen a handful of times. J is TRBJ1-6 and V is TRBV4-3; D uncertain. Looked up from germline, CDR1 is LGHNA and CDR2 is YSLEER. CDR3 length equals 15 residues. Between the trimmed V and J ends, which lost 4 bases and 9 bases, there was a span of 16 bases. The CDR3 protein is CASSRQEIQASPLHF. CDR3 bases: TGCGCCAGCAGCCGGCAGGAAATTCAGGCTTCACCCCTCCACTTT.

About this clonotype: A read error may account for a junction end that differs from germline. CDR3 nucleotides: TGTGTCAGCAGCTTAAGTGCCGGGTATAAGTATTTT. Protein sequence: CVSSLSAGYKYF. The chain has TRBV7-9 and TRBJ2-3, with D uncertain. The CDR3 sequence is 12 residues long. The germline CDR1 and CDR2 sequences are SEHNR and FQNEAQ (reference sequence).

This chain connects TRBV7-8 to TRBJ1-6; D might be TRBD1 (6 bases). This CDR3 region has 16 residues. Germline V gene data show CDR1 as SGHVS and CDR2 as FQNEAQ. V was trimmed by 2 bases and J by 10 bases, leaving 18 bases between them. This CDR3 is CASSLTTGTVGSPLHF. CDR3 bases: TGTGCCAGCAGCTTAACCACAGGGACTGTGGGATCACCCCTCCACTTT.